Below, 15 T cell receptor beta chains from the same sample are listed, as sequenced in a study of blood T cell repertoires in COVID-19. Here immunoSEQ multiplex PCR was the method, and the copy in TCRdb shows in-frame clones only, minus some. The sample yields 200,000 to 250,000 clones, 80% to 90% seen once. Sequenced input: peripheral blood. All receptors come from a man aged 35-49 years with acute or convalescent COVID-19.

This chain connects TRBV2 to TRBJ1-5, with D perhaps matching TRBD1 (5 bases). V was cut by 5 bases and J by 1 base, with 12 bases left in between. The germline V gene encodes CDR1 SNHLY and CDR2 FYNNEI. CDR3 length: 15 amino acids. CDR3 residues: CASSPREGSNQPQHF. CDR3 DNA: TGTGCCAGCAGTCCCAGGGAGGGAAGCAATCAGCCCCAGCATTTT.

V usage is TRBV19 and J usage is TRBJ1-4; 7 nucleotides align to TRBD1. Trimming took 0 bases from V and 11 from J; bases not matched to a gene: 6. The CDR3 loop spans 14 amino acids. In germline, CDR1 is LNHDA, CDR2 SQIVND (reference sequence). CDR3 sequence (DNA): TGTGCCAGTAGTATAGATCAAGCGACAGGGAAACTGTTTTTT. It encodes CASSIDQATGKLFF.

The gene calls are TRBV24-1 and TRBJ2-7; TRBD1 might be the D (5 bases). Trimming shortened V by 10 bases and J by 1 base, and 13 bases separated the two germline ends. The CDR3 is 13 residues long. Looked up from germline, CDR1 is KGHDR and CDR2 is SFDVKD. CDR3 in DNA: TGTGCCACATCCCTGGGGCCGTCCTACGAGCAGTACTTC. Its protein is CATSLGPSYEQYF.

The chain carries TRBV6-2 or TRBV6-3 and TRBJ2-7; perhaps TRBD1 as D (8 bases). CDR1 is MNHEY, CDR2 SVGEGT, per germline. With 5 bases removed from V and 5 bases from J, the gap between germline ends came to 16 bases. The CDR3 covers 14 residues. CDR3 in DNA: TGTGCCAGCAGTCCCGACAGGGGAGGGGACGAGCAGTACTTC. Translation gives CASSPDRGGDEQYF.

The DNA for the CDR3 is TGTGCCAGCAGCACTGGGAACACTGAAGCTTTCTTT. It translates to CASSTGNTEAFF. The rearrangement joins TRBV9 to TRBJ1-1; D is undetermined. The CDR3 sequence is 12 residues long. Germline CDR1 is SGDLS and CDR2 is YYNGEE. Trimming stripped 4 bases from V and 1 base from J, with 5 bases between.

The V and J genes are TRBV5-1 and TRBJ2-3, with D tentatively TRBD2 (5 bases). The CDR3 contains 15 residues. The ends were cut back, 4 bases at V and 0 bases at J, with 12 bases in the middle. Germline V lookup: CDR1 SGHRS, CDR2 YFSETQ. The CDR3 DNA reads TGCGCCAGCAGCCCCCGGGGTCCTAGCACAGATACGCAGTATTTT. Its protein is CASSPRGPSTDTQYF.

The chain has TRBV2 and TRBJ2-1, with 8 nucleotides matching TRBD2. The ends lost 1 base at V and 0 bases at J; junction bases unmatched: 5. The CDR3 runs 17 residues. The germline V gene encodes CDR1 SNHLY and CDR2 FYNNEI. CDR3 loop: CASSEGTGGGSYNEQFF. CDR3 in DNA: TGTGCCAGCAGTGAAGGTACCGGGGGGGGCTCCTACAATGAGCAGTTCTTC.

The V gene is TRBV5-8, the J gene TRBJ2-3, with TRBD1 matching over 7 bases. CDR3 length equals 15 residues. V lost 2 bases to trimming and J lost 1 base; unmatched junction nucleotides: 4. The germline gives CDR1 SGHTS, CDR2 YDEGEE. This CDR3 reads CASSFGDRGTDTQYF. In DNA form, the CDR3 reads TGTGCCAGCAGCTTCGGAGACAGGGGCACAGATACGCAGTATTTT. Drawing the rest from reference TRBV5-8 and TRBJ2-3, the complete variable domain is EAGVTQSPTHLIKTRGQQATLRCSPISGHTSVYWYQQALGLGLQFLLWYDEGEERNRGNFPPRFSGRQFPNYSSELNVNALELEDSALYLCASSFGDRGTDTQYFGPGTRLTVL.

V gene TRBV5-8 combines with J gene TRBJ2-7; 11 positions agree with TRBD1. V was pared by 3 bases and J by 1 base, with 9 bases of the junction left unmatched. There are 17 residues in the CDR3. The V gene's germline CDR1 is SGHTS and CDR2 YDEGEE. The CDR3 nucleotides read TGTGCCAGCAGCTCCTGGGGACAGGGGGATAGTTCCTACGAGCAGTACTTC. It translates to CASSSWGQGDSSYEQYF. The variable domain in full, with the rest retrieved from reference TRBV5-8 and TRBJ2-7, is EAGVTQSPTHLIKTRGQQATLRCSPISGHTSVYWYQQALGLGLQFLLWYDEGEERNRGNFPPRFSGRQFPNYSSELNVNALELEDSALYLCASSSWGQGDSSYEQYFGPGTRLTVT.

The rearrangement joins TRBV5-5 to TRBJ1-1; D is unclear. Trimming took 5 bases from V and 5 from J, leaving 13 bases between them. This CDR3 spans 13 amino acids. Germline lookup yields CDR1 SGHKS and CDR2 YYEKEE (reference sequence). CDR3 DNA sequence: TGTGCCAGCAGGAACCCCGACGGGACTGAAGCTTTCTTT. Protein sequence: CASRNPDGTEAFF.

The rearrangement links TRBV27 to TRBJ1-5; 9 bases agree with TRBD1. Trimming removed 8 bases from V and 2 bases from J; junction bases left unmatched: 16. Germline CDR1 reads MNHEY; CDR2 reads SMNVEV (reference sequence). This CDR3 has 18 amino acids. Here the CDR3 DNA reads TGTGCCAGCCCAACGAACCGGGACAGGGAATCGTGCAATCAGCCCCAGCATTTT. Its protein product is CASPTNRDRESCNQPQHF.

The chain carries TRBV21-1 and TRBJ2-4; the table assigns TRBD2, which was not confirmed against the DNA. TRBV21-1 is a documented pseudogene. The length of the CDR3 is 15 residues. CDR3 region: CASRSSGGAKNIQYF. In DNA form, the CDR3 reads TGTGCCAGCCGGAGTTCCGGAGGTGCCAAAAACATTCAGTACTTC.

This clone was counted a few times. The genes are TRBV11-1 and TRBJ2-2, with D perhaps TRBD2 (5 bases). The germline gives CDR1 SGHAT, CDR2 FQDESV (reference sequence). V was shortened by 2 bases and J by 4 bases, with 11 bases between the two germline ends. This CDR3 region has 15 residues. CDR3: CASSLFSRGTGELFF. DNA of the CDR3: TGTGCCAGCAGCTTATTTTCCCGGGGCACCGGGGAGCTGTTTTTT.

V usage is TRBV6-6 and J usage is TRBJ1-3; D is unclear. Trimming shortened V by 2 bases and J by 2 bases, and 10 bases separated the two germline ends. Per germline, CDR1 MNHNY and CDR2 SVGAGI (reference sequence). This CDR3 contains 15 residues. This CDR3 is CASSYLAGTGNTIYF. CDR3 bases: TGTGCCAGCAGTTACCTAGCGGGGACTGGAAACACCATATATTTT.

The J gene is TRBJ1-4, the V gene TRBV13, with TRBD1 matching 10 bases. CDR3 length equals 14 residues. The V gene end was trimmed by 3 bases and the J gene end by 8 bases; junction bases not matched to a gene: 3. Looked up from germline, CDR1 is PRHDT and CDR2 is FYEKMQ (reference sequence). Here the CDR3 reads CASSFGTGEEKLFF. The CDR3 DNA is TGTGCCAGCAGCTTCGGGACAGGGGAAGAAAAACTGTTTTTT.